This TCR beta chain came from a study of OX40 agonist ivuxolimab in advanced cancers. Produced via immunoSEQ multiplex PCR; TCRdb's table is partial and in-frame only. Seen here are roughly 60,000 clones, roughly 85% observed once, and the top ten hold about 4%. Notes on the study in general: Relatively little clonal expansion, among the lowest observed, appeared in partial responders at 0.1-3.0 mg/kg.

V was cut by 2 bases and J by 0 bases, with 12 bases left in between. Germline loops: CDR1 SGDLS, CDR2 YYNGEE. This CDR3 is built from 16 residues. On this clone itself: Its specificity is unknown.

This TCR was sampled from an adult with an advanced solid tumor such as melanoma, head and neck, liver or kidney cancer. The gene calls are TRBV9 and TRBJ2-1; D is uncertain. The sequencing here drew on CD4+ or CD8+ T cells sorted from blood, taken in a trial of the OX40 agonist ivuxolimab. In nucleotides, the CDR3 is TGTGCCAGCAGCGTCGCATGGGATAGCTCCTACAATGAGCAGTTCTTC. Translating it yields CASSVAWDSSYNEQFF.